These T cell receptor beta chains were read from a single sample in a study of graft-versus-host responses after intestinal transplantation. TCRdb keeps only in-frame clones here, not all; method: immunoSEQ multiplex PCR. The sample comprises tens of thousands of clones, roughly 95% of which are singletons, and more than 1.5% rests with the top ten. The sample here was PBMCs, taken around 350 days after intestinal transplant. The receptors come from a human patient who received an intestinal transplant, so some T cells may come from the graft donor. The CDR3 runs from the conserved cysteine through the conserved F or W. Each record gives: D gene, V gene, J gene, clone size, CDR3 protein, CDR3 DNA. The D gene is left open where the match is weak. A clone size is listed for some rows: how often the clone was seen (once, few, many), or a class if it is expanded.

-	TRBV18	TRBJ2-7	-	CASSPAGDYEQYF	TGTGCCAGCTCACCGGCAGGGGACTACGAGCAGTACTTC
-	TRBV28	TRBJ2-4	-	CASSPGGAKNIQYF	TGTGCCAGCAGTCCTGGGGGAGCCAAAAACATTCAGTACTTC
-	TRBV5-1	TRBJ1-6	-	CASSYWDTMGNSPLHF	TGCGCCAGCAGCTACTGGGACACCATGGGTAATTCACCCCTCCACTTT
-	TRBV7-9	TRBJ1-6	-	CASSLGTLRDAGRSPLHF	TGTGCCAGCAGCTTAGGCACGCTACGGGACGCGGGGCGTTCACCCCTCCACTTT
TRBD1	TRBV27	TRBJ2-7	-	CASSTSGTATVYEQYF	TGTGCCAGCAGTACATCCGGGACAGCGACCGTCTACGAGCAGTACTTC
-	TRBV5-4	TRBJ2-3	-	CASGMGRGTTDTQYF	TGTGCCAGCGGGATGGGTCGGGGAACCACAGATACGCAGTATTTT
-	TRBV2	TRBJ2-1	-	CASVVGEVGVGYNEQFF	TGTGCCAGCGTGGTTGGAGAGGTTGGGGTCGGTTACAATGAGCAGTTCTTC
-	TRBV5-6	TRBJ1-6	-	CASSFGHSPLHF	TGTGCCAGCAGCTTCGGGCATTCACCCCTCCACTTT
TRBD1	TRBV19	TRBJ1-1	once	CASSVSGTGSVFGTEAFF	TGTGCCAGTAGTGTTTCCGGGACAGGGAGTGTATTTGGCACTGAAGCTTTCTTT
-	TRBV5-4	TRBJ1-1	-	CASSFMGITNTEAFF	TGTGCCAGCAGCTTTATGGGGATCACGAACACTGAAGCTTTCTTT
TRBD1	TRBV28	TRBJ2-6	-	CASSRGTGSRVLTF	TGTGCCAGCAGTAGAGGGACAGGCTCACGGGTCCTGACTTTC